The clone carrying this TCR beta chain was seen at least ten times. Looked up from germline, CDR1 is LGHDT and CDR2 is YNNKEL (reference sequence). The J segment lost 5 bases and the V segment lost 3 bases, leaving 7 bases of the junction unmatched. The CDR3 has 15 residues. The sample belongs to a study of response to subunit inactivated influenza vaccine. MiXCR, run by TCRdb on the RT-PCR reads, gives a single entry per CDR3 protein. This sample has around 250,000 distinct CDR3 sequences; 9% to 15% occur once, and the top ten carry roughly 7.7%. This rearrangement joins TRBV3-1 to TRBJ2-1; 7 nucleotides align to TRBD2. The material sequenced was non-naive T cells sorted from PBMCs, taken 14 days before vaccination. This clonotype was obtained from a man aged 45-65 years who received an inactivated influenza vaccine. The CDR3 reads CASSQVTSANNEQFF. The CDR3 DNA sequence: TGTGCCAGCAGCCAGGTCACTAGCGCGAACAATGAGCAGTTCTTC.